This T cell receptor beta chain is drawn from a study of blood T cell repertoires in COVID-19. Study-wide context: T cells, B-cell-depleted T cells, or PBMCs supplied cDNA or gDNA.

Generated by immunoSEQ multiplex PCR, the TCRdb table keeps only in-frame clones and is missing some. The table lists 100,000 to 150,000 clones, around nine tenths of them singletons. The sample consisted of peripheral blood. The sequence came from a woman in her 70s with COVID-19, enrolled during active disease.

The CDR3 DNA is TGTGCCAGCAGCTCGTGGCAGGGCGCAGATACGCAGTATTTT. Its protein product is CASSSWQGADTQYF. V and J are TRBV7-6 and TRBJ2-3; a possible D gene is TRBD1 (5 bases). The CDR3 has 14 amino acids. Deletions cut 4 bases from V and 4 bases from J, with 12 bases between. Germline loops: CDR1 SGHVS, CDR2 FNYEAQ.